The 15 T cell receptor beta chains given below trace back to one sample, sequenced in a study of cytomegalovirus exposure and HLA in healthy donors. The PCR ran on 60 Vbeta and 13 Jbeta primers. Assay used: immunoSEQ multiplex PCR; TCRdb lists only in-frame clones, some missing. The sample includes about 150,000 clones, more than 75% of them seen just once. Sequenced sample: PBMCs. These receptors all come from a young man in good health and CMV-seropositive.

V gene TRBV7-3 combines with J gene TRBJ2-5; 9 bases line up with TRBD1. With 5 bases clipped from V and 4 bases from J, the junction kept 8 bases outside the gene matches. CDR1 and CDR2 from the germline V gene are SGHTA and FQGTGA. CDR3 length equals 15 residues. DNA of the CDR3: TGTGCCAGCAGCCCGCAACAGGGGGCTGGAGAGACCCAGTACTTC. Translation: CASSPQQGAGETQYF.

The chain combines TRBV29-1 with TRBJ2-2; 9 bases line up with TRBD2. Trimming removed 5 bases from V and 7 bases from J; junction bases left unmatched: 8. This CDR3 has 14 amino acids. The germline CDR1 and CDR2 sequences are SQVTM and ANQGSEA. The CDR3 protein is CSVRGAGGGGELFF. For the CDR3, the DNA is TGCAGCGTTAGAGGAGCGGGAGGAGGCGGGGAGCTGTTTTTT.

V and J are TRBV5-8 and TRBJ2-7; maybe TRBD2 (7 bases). Germline values: CDR1 SGHTS, CDR2 YDEGEE. The CDR3 runs to 16 residues. V dropped 1 base and J dropped 5 bases, with 19 bases sitting between them. The CDR3 spells CASSLSGQRDIDEQYF. DNA for the CDR3: TGTGCCAGCAGCTTGAGCGGCCAGCGGGACATCGACGAGCAGTACTTC.

As concerns this clone: Sequence at one end of the junction differs from germline and may be a read error. The chain joins TRBV7-7 to TRBJ2-5, with 10 bases identical to TRBD1. The CDR3 sequence is 15 residues long. Germline-derived CDR1 and CDR2 are SSHAT and FNYEAQ (reference sequence). As DNA, the CDR3 is TGTGCTAGCAGCCTCGGACAGGGGGAACAAGAGACCCAGTACTTC. Residues: CASSLGQGEQETQYF.

J is TRBJ2-2 and V is TRBV29-1; 8 nucleotides line up with TRBD1. From germline, CDR1 is SQVTM and CDR2 ANQGSEA. The CDR3 length is 12 residues. The CDR3 here is CSGQGDTGELFF. CDR3 in DNA: TGCAGTGGACAGGGCGACACCGGGGAGCTGTTTTTT.

J is TRBJ2-7 and V is TRBV6-9, with D tentatively TRBD1 (6 bases). V dropped 4 bases and J dropped 0 bases, with 13 bases sitting between them. CDR3 length: 15 residues. CDR1 and CDR2 from the germline V gene are MNHGY and SVAAGI. Here the CDR3 reads CASSSWDIPSYEQYF. For the CDR3, the DNA is TGTGCCAGCAGTTCCTGGGACATCCCCTCCTACGAGCAGTACTTC.

This clone was detected only once. The chain has TRBV2 and TRBJ2-7, with TRBD1 matching 7 bases. CDR3 length: 14 residues. Per the germline V gene, CDR1 is SNHLY and CDR2 is FYNNEI. The V gene end was trimmed by 3 bases and the J gene end by 5 bases; junction bases not matched to a gene: 7. Here the CDR3 reads CASSDYRGTNEQYF. The CDR3 bases are TGTGCCAGCAGTGACTACAGGGGTACAAACGAGCAGTACTTC.

The chain employs TRBV29-1 and TRBJ2-7, with 12 bases aligning to TRBD2. The CDR3 sequence is 14 residues long. V was pared by 6 bases and J by 11 bases, with 14 bases of the junction left unmatched. CDR1 and CDR2 from the germline V gene are SQVTM and ANQGSEA. CDR3 amino acids: CSVKLAGGDTKEYF. CDR3 in DNA: TGCAGCGTAAAACTAGCGGGAGGAGATACGAAGGAGTACTTC.

The chain has TRBV9 and TRBJ2-2, with D tentatively TRBD1 (5 bases). Trimming removed 3 bases at V and 5 bases at J, with 14 bases between. CDR3 length: 15 amino acids. CDR1 SGDLS and CDR2 YYNGEE come from the germline V gene. CDR3 in amino acids: CASSASWTLTGELFF. The DNA for the CDR3 is TGTGCCAGCAGCGCCAGTTGGACATTAACCGGGGAGCTGTTTTTT.

This chain joins TRBV11-2 and TRBJ2-5; TRBD2 matches at 8 bases. The last part of the DNA fits TRBJ2-7 better; the J call may be wrong. CDR3 length equals 15 residues. The V gene's germline CDR1 is SGHAT and CDR2 FQNNGV. The chain's CDR3 is CASSLDFGRDYEQYF. For the CDR3, the DNA is TGTGCCAGCAGCTTAGATTTCGGGAGGGACTACGAGCAGTACTTC.

The chain joins TRBV5-6 to TRBJ2-2; 7 nucleotides line up with TRBD1. The germline gives CDR1 SGHDT, CDR2 YYEEEE. CDR3 length: 16 amino acids. V lost 3 bases, J lost 2 bases, and 7 bases stayed unmatched. CDR3 loop: CASSSETGFNTGELFF. CDR3 DNA sequence: TGTGCCAGCAGCTCGGAGACAGGGTTTAACACCGGGGAGCTGTTTTTT. The full variable domain, completed using reference TRBV5-6 and TRBJ2-2, is DAGVTQSPTHLIKTRGQQVTLRCSPKSGHDTVSWYQQALGQGPQFIFQYYEEEERQRGNFPDRFSGHQFPNYSSELNVNALLLGDSALYLCASSSETGFNTGELFFGEGSRLTVL.

J is TRBJ2-7 and V is TRBV7-9; the match to TRBD2 covers 8 bases. The V gene's germline CDR1 is SEHNR and CDR2 FQNEAQ (reference sequence). The trim removed 5 bases at V and 3 bases at J, leaving 9 bases unmatched. The CDR3 is made up of 15 amino acids. CDR3 protein: CASSPFTSGYYEQYF. The CDR3 DNA reads TGTGCCAGCAGCCCGTTCACTAGCGGATACTACGAGCAGTACTTC.

The V and J genes are TRBV10-1 and TRBJ2-3, with 10 nucleotides matching TRBD2. With V trimmed by 3 bases and J by 3 bases, 12 bases remained unmatched. Looked up from germline, CDR1 is WNHNN and CDR2 is SYGVQD (reference sequence). This CDR3 has 18 amino acids. CDR3 protein: CASSEGLAGVGGTDTQYF. For the CDR3, the DNA is TGCGCCAGCAGTGAAGGGCTAGCGGGAGTTGGGGGGACAGATACGCAGTATTTT.

This clone was found a few times. V and J are TRBV18 and TRBJ1-4; a possible D gene is TRBD1 (6 bases). The CDR3 sequence is 14 residues long. With 3 bases removed from V and 5 bases from J, the gap between germline ends came to 10 bases. Germline CDR1 KGHSH, CDR2 LQKENI. Here the CDR3 DNA reads TGTGCCAGCTCACCGACAGGAAGCAATGAAAAACTGTTTTTT. Its protein is CASSPTGSNEKLFF.

This chain joins TRBV4-1 and TRBJ1-3; no definite D call. In germline, CDR1 is MGHRA, CDR2 YSYEKL. Trimming removed 1 base at V and 2 bases at J, with 9 bases between. The CDR3 is made up of 15 amino acids. This CDR3 is CASSQGQTTGNTIYF. CDR3 DNA: TGCGCCAGCAGCCAAGGGCAAACTACTGGAAACACCATATATTTT.